One and the same sample provided the 7 T cell receptor beta chains below, sequenced in a study of T cells expressing NK-cell markers. TCRdb reanalyzed the 5' RACE reads, giving one entry per CDR3 protein sequence and no DNA. Recorded for this sample: 300,000 to 450,000 distinct CDR3 sequences. Sequenced input: blood T cells: a sorted CD56 or NKG2C T cell subset, CD4+ or CD8+ T cells, or bulk PBMC T cells (not recorded which). The receptor source for this set is a man aged 18-70 years in good health.

This rearrangement joins TRBV12-5 to TRBJ1-1. This CDR3 spans 15 amino acids. Germline V gene data show CDR1 as LGHNT and CDR2 as FRNRAP. CDR3 sequence: CASGLVPPQNTEAFF.

The chain links TRBV27 to TRBJ1-1; TCRdb picks TRBD1, but there is no DNA to check that call. This CDR3 comprises 15 residues. Germline V lookup: CDR1 MNHEY, CDR2 SMNVEV (reference sequence). The CDR3 is CASSSAGTGDTEAFF.

This sequence joins TRBV4-2 and TRBJ2-5; the TCRdb call, TRBD1, lacks DNA for checking. The germline gives CDR1 LGHNA, CDR2 YNFKEQ. CDR3 length: 17 amino acids. CDR3 in amino acids: CASSQDSGGGYQETQYF.

The rearrangement uses TRBV7-9 and TRBJ2-3; TCRdb designates TRBD2, a call that cannot be tested without DNA. There are 13 residues in the CDR3. Germline V CDR1 and CDR2: SEHNR, FQNEAQ (reference sequence). The CDR3 loop reads CASSPGPALALYF. The full variable domain, in which reference TRBV7-9 and TRBJ2-3 provide the parts outside the CDR3, is DTGVSQNPRHKITKRGQNVTFRCDPISEHNRLYWYRQTLGQGPEFLTYFQNEAQLEKSRLLSDRFSAERPKGSFSTLEIQRTEQGDSAMYLCASSPGPALALYFGPGTRLTVL.

The chain combines TRBV5-8 with TRBJ2-2; TCRdb gives TRBD1 as the D gene, but with no DNA this cannot be confirmed. The germline V gene encodes CDR1 SGHTS and CDR2 YDEGEE. The CDR3 has 16 residues. The CDR3 sequence is CASSWLGDSETGELFF.

CDR3: CASSQDRSYRDGYTF. This chain joins TRBV12-3 or TRBV12-4 and TRBJ1-2; the D call of TRBD1 rests on TCRdb alone, since no DNA is present to check it. CDR3 size: 15 residues.

The V call is TRBV2, the J call TRBJ2-5; TCRdb's D call, TRBD1, is unchecked because there is no DNA. The CDR3 is 13 residues long. CDR1 and CDR2 from the germline V gene are SNHLY and FYNNEI. The CDR3 sequence: CASGTGGGETQYF.